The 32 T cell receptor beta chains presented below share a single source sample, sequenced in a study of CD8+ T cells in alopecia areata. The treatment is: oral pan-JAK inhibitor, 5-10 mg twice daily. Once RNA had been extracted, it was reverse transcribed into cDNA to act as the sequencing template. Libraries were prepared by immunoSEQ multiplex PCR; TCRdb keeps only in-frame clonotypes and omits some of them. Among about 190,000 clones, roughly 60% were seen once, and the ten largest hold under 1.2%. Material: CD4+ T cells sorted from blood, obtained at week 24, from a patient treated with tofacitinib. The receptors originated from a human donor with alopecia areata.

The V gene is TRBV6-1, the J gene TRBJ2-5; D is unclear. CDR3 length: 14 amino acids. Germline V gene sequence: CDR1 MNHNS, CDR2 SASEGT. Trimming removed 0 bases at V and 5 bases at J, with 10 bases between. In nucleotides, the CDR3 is TGTGCCAGCAGTGAAGCGGGAAGGTGGGAGACCCAGTACTTC. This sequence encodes CASSEAGRWETQYF.

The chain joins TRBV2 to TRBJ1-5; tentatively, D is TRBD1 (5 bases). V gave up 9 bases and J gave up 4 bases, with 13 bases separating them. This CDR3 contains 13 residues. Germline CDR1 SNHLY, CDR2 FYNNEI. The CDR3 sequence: CARGDGWNQPQHF. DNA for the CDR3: TGTGCCAGGGGGGACGGGTGGAATCAGCCCCAGCATTTT.

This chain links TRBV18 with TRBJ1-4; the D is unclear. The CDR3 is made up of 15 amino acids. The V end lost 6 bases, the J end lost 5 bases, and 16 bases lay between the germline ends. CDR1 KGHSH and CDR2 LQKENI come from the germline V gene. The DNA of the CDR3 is TGTGCCAGCTCTCGAGTGCCGGGCCCGAATGAAAAACTGTTTTTT. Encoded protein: CASSRVPGPNEKLFF.

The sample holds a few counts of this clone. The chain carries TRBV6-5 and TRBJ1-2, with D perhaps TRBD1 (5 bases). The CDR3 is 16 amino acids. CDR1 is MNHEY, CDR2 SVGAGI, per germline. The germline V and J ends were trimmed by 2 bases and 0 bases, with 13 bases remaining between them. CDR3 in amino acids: CASSYLGQRSNYGYTF. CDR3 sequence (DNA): TGTGCCAGCAGTTACCTGGGGCAGCGCTCTAACTATGGCTACACCTTC.

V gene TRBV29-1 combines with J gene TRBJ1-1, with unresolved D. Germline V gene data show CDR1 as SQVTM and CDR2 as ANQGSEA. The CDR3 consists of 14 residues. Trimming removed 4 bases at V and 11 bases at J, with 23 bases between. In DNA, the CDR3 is TGCAGCGTTGCCCCGGAGCGTTATGACGGGTTGGCTTTCTTT. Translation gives CSVAPERYDGLAFF. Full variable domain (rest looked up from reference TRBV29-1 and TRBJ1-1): SAVISQKPSRDICQRGTSLTIQCQVDSQVTMMFWYRQQPGQSLTLIATANQGSEATYESGFVIDKFPISRPNLTFSTLTVSNMSPEDSSIYLCSVAPERYDGLAFFGQGTRLTVV.

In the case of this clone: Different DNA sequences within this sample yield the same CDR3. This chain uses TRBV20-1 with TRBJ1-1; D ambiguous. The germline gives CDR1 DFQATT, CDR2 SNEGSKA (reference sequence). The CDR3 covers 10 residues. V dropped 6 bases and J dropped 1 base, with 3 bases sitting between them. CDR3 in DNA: TGCAGTGCATCGAACACTGAAGCTTTCTTT. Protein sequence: CSASNTEAFF.

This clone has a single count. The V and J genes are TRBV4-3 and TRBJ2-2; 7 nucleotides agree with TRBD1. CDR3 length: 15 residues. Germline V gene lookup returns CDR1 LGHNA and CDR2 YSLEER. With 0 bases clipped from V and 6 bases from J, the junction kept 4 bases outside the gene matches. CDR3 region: CASSQEQGLAGELFF. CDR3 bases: TGCGCCAGCAGCCAAGAACAGGGGTTGGCCGGGGAGCTGTTTTTT.

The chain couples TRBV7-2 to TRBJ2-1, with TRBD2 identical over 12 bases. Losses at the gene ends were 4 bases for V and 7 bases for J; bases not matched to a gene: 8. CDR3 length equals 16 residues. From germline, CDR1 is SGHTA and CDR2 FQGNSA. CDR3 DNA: TGTGCCAGCAGCTCCGCGACTAGCGGGGGACTTAATGAGCAGTTCTTC. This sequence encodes CASSSATSGGLNEQFF.

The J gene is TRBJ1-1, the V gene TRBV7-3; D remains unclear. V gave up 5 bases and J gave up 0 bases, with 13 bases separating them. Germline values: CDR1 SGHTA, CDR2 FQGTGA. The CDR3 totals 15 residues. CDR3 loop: CASSPLQPMNTEAFF. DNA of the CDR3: TGTGCCAGCAGCCCCCTTCAGCCTATGAACACTGAAGCTTTCTTT.

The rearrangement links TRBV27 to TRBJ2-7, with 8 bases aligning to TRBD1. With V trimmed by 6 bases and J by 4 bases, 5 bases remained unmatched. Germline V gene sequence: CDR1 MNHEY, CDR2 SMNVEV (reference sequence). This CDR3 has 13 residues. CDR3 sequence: CASRGQARYEQYF. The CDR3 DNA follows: TGTGCCAGCAGGGGACAGGCGAGATACGAGCAGTACTTC.

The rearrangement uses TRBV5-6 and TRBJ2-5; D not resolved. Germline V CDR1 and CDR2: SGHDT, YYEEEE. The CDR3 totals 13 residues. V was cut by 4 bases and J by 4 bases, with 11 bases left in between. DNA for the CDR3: TGTGCCAGCAGCCCGCCCCGGAGAGAGACCCAGTACTTC. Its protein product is CASSPPRRETQYF.

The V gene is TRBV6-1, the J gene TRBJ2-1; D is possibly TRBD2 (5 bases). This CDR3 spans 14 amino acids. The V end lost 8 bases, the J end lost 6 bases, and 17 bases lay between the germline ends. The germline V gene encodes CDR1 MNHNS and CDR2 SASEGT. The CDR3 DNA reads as TGTGCCAGCCGAGGGCAGGCTGACTCCAATGAGCAGTTCTTC. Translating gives CASRGQADSNEQFF.

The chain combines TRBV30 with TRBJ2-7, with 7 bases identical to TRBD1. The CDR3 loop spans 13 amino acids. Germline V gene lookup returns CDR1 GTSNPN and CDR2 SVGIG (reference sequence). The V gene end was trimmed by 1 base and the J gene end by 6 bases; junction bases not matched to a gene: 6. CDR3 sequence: CAWSARGPSEQYF. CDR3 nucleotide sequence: TGTGCCTGGAGTGCGAGGGGGCCTAGCGAGCAGTACTTC.

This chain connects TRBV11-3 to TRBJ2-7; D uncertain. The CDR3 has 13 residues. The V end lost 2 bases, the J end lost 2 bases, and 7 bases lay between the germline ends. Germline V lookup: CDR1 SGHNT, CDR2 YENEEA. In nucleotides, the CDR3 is TGTGCCAGCAGCTTATCCAGTGCCTACGAGCAGTACTTC. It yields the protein CASSLSSAYEQYF.

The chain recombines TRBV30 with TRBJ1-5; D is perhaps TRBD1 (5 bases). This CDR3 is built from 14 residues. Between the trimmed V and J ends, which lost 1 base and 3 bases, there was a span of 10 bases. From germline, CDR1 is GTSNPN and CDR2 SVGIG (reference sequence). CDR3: CAWSGGTANQPQHF. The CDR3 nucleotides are TGTGCCTGGAGTGGGGGGACCGCCAATCAGCCCCAGCATTTT.

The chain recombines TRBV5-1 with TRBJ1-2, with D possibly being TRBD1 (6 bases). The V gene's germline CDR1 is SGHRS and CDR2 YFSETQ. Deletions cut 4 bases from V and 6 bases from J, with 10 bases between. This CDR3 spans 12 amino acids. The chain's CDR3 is CASSRNRDGYTF. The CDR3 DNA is TGCGCCAGCAGCAGAAACAGGGATGGCTACACCTTC.

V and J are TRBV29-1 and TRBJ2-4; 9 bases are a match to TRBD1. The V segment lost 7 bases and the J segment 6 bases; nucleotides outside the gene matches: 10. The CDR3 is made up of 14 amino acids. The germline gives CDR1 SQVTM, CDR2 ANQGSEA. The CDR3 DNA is TGCAGCGCCCGGCAGGGACAGGGAACAAACATTCAGTACTTC. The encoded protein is CSARQGQGTNIQYF.

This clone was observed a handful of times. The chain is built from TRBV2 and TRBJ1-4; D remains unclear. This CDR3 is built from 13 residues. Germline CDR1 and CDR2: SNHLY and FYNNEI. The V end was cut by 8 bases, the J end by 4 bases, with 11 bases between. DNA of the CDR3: TGTGCCAGCGTTTTCAGGAATAATGAAAAACTGTTTTTT. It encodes CASVFRNNEKLFF. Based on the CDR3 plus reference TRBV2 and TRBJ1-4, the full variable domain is EPEVTQTPSHQVTQMGQEVILRCVPISNHLYFYWYRQILGQKVEFLVSFYNNEISEKSEIFDDQFSVERPDGSNFTLKIRSTKLEDSAMYFCASVFRNNEKLFFGSGTQLSVL.

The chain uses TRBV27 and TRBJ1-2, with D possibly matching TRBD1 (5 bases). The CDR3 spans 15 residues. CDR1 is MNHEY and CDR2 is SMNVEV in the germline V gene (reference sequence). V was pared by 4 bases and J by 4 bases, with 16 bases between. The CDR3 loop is CASSSTPDSPYGYTF. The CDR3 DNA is TGTGCCAGCAGTTCGACCCCCGACAGTCCCTATGGCTACACCTTC.

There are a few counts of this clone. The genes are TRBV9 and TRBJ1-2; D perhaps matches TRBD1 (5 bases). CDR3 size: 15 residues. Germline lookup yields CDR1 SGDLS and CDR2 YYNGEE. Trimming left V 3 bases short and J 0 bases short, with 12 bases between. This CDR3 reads CASSARGEANYGYTF. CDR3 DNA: TGTGCCAGCAGCGCCCGAGGGGAAGCTAACTATGGCTACACCTTC.

The CDR3: CASSLGPGSGSPLHF. The CDR3, as DNA: TGTGCCAGCAGCTTAGGCCCCGGTAGCGGTTCACCCCTCCACTTT. The chain has TRBV7-9 and TRBJ1-6; no clear D. The CDR3 runs 15 residues. V was cut by 1 base and J by 9 bases, with 13 bases left in between. Germline V CDR1 and CDR2: SEHNR, FQNEAQ (reference sequence).

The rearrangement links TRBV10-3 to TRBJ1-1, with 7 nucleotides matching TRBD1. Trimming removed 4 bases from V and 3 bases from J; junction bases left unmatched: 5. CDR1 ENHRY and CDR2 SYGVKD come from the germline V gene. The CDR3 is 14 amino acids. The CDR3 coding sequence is TGTGCCATCAGTGGGTATCAGGGGGACACTGAAGCTTTCTTT. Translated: CAISGYQGDTEAFF.

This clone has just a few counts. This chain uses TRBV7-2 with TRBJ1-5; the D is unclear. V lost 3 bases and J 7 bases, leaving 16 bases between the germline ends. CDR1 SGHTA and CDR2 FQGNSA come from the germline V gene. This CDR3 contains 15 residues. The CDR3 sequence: CASSLYAKSGQPQHF. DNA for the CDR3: TGTGCCAGCAGCTTGTATGCCAAGTCGGGGCAGCCCCAGCATTTT.

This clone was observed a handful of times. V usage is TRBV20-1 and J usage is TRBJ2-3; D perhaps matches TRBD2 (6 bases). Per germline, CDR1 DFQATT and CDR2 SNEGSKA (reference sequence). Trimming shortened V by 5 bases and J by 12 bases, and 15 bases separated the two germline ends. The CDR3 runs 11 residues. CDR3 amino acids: CSAGGTSPQYF. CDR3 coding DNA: TGCAGTGCTGGCGGGACTTCCCCACAGTATTTT.

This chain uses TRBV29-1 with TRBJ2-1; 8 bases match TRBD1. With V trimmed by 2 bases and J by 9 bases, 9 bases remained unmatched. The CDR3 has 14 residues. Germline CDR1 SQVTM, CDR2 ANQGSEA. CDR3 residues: CSVEWSQGASEQFF. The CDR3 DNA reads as TGCAGCGTTGAATGGAGTCAGGGGGCTAGTGAGCAGTTCTTC.

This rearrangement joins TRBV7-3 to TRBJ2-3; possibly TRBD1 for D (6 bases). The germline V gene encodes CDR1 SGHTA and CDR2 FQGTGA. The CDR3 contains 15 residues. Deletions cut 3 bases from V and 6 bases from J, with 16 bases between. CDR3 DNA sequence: TGTGCCAGCAGCTTGGGTCAGGGGAATTCCGATACGCAGTATTTT. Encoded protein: CASSLGQGNSDTQYF.

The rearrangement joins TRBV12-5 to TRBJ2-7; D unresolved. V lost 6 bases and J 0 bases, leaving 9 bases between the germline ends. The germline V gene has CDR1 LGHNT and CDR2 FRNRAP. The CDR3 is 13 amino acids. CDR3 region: CASGWRGSYEQYF. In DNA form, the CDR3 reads TGTGCTAGTGGCTGGCGTGGCTCCTACGAGCAGTACTTC.

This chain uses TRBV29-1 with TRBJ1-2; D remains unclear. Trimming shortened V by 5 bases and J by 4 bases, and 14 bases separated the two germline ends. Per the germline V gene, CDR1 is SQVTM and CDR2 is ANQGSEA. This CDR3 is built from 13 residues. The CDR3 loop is CSVSSASFYGYTF. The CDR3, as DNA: TGCAGCGTTTCCTCGGCGAGCTTCTATGGCTACACCTTC.

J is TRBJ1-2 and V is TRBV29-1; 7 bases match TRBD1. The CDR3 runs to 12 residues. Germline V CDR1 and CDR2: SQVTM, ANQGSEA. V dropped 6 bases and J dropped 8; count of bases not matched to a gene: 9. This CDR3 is CSVGHQGGGYTF. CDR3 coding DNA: TGCAGCGTGGGTCATCAGGGGGGCGGCTACACCTTC.

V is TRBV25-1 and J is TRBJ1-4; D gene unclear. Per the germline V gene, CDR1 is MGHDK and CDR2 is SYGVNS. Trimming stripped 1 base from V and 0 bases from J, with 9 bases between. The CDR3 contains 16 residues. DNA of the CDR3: TGTGCCAGCAGTGAATTAAACAACCCAACTAATGAAAAACTGTTTTTT. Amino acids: CASSELNNPTNEKLFF.

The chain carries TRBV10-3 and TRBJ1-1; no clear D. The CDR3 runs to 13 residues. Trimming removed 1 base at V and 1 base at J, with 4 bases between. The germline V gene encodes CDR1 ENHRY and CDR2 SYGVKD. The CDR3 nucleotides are TGTGCCATCAGTGAGTACCGGAACACTGAAGCTTTCTTT. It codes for CAISEYRNTEAFF.

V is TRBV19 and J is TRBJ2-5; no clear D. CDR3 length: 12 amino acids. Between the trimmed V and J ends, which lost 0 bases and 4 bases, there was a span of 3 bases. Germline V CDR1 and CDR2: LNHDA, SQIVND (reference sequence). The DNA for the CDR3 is TGTGCCAGTAGTATAGAGGGAGAGACCCAGTACTTC. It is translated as CASSIEGETQYF.